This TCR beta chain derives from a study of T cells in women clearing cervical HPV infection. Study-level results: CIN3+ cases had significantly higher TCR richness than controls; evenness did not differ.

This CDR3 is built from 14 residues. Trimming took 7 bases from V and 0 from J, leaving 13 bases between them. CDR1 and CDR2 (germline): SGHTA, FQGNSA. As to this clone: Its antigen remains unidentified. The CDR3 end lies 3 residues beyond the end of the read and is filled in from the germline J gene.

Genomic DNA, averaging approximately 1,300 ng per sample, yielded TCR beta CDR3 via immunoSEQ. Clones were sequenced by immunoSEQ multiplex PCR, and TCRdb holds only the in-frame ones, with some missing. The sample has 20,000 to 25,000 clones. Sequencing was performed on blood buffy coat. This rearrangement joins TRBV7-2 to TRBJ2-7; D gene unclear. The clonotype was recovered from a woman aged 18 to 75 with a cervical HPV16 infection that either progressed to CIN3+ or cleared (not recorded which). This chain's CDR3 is CASTSPGFSYEQYF. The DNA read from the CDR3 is TGTGCCAGCACCTCTCCCGGGTTCTCCTACGAG.